The next 15 T cell receptor beta chains were all read from a single sample in a study of OX40 agonist ivuxolimab in advanced cancers. The protocol was immunoSEQ multiplex PCR, while the TCRdb copy is restricted to in-frame clones and leaves out a portion. The table has 40,000 to 65,000 clones, around nine tenths seen once. Sequencing was performed on CD4+ or CD8+ T cells sorted from blood, taken in a trial of the OX40 agonist ivuxolimab. These receptors came from an adult with an advanced solid tumor such as melanoma, head and neck, liver or kidney cancer.

This chain uses TRBV11-2 with TRBJ2-5; D is possibly TRBD1 (6 bases). Germline CDR1 is SGHAT and CDR2 is FQNNGV. Trimming pared 2 bases from V and 6 bases from J, leaving 19 bases between. The length of the CDR3 is 16 residues. Here the CDR3 reads CASSLYSGAPVKTQYF. For the CDR3, the DNA is TGTGCCAGCAGCTTATACTCAGGGGCCCCCGTAAAGACCCAGTACTTC. The variable domain in full, completed from reference TRBV11-2 and TRBJ2-5, reads EAGVAQSPRYKIIEKRQSVAFWCNPISGHATLYWYQQILGQGPKLLIQFQNNGVVDDSQLPKDRFSAERLKGVDSTLKIQPAKLEDSAVYLCASSLYSGAPVKTQYFGPGTRLLVL.

The rearrangement uses TRBV9 and TRBJ2-2, with 11 bases matching TRBD1. The CDR3 extends over 18 amino acids. CDR1 is SGDLS and CDR2 is YYNGEE in the germline V gene. Trimming cost V 5 bases and J 6 bases; bases outside gene matches: 15. The CDR3, as DNA: TGTGCCAGCAGTTTAGGGGAAGGACAGGGGGCGAAGGCCGGGGAGCTGTTTTTT. Residues: CASSLGEGQGAKAGELFF.

The chain is built from TRBV4-1 and TRBJ2-2; D remains ambiguous. The germline V gene has CDR1 MGHRA and CDR2 YSYEKL. Trimming left V 0 bases short and J 4 bases short, with 12 bases between. The length of the CDR3 is 16 residues. As DNA, the CDR3 is TGCGCCAGCAGCCAAGAAGCTGGGATCGGCACCGGGGAGCTGTTTTTT. As protein: CASSQEAGIGTGELFF.

The chain is built from TRBV2 and TRBJ1-4; D gene unclear. V was shortened by 3 bases and J by 7 bases, with 3 bases between the two germline ends. Germline V gene data show CDR1 as SNHLY and CDR2 as FYNNEI. This CDR3 comprises 11 residues. CDR3: CASSESEKLFF. The CDR3 nucleotides read TGTGCCAGCAGTGAGAGTGAAAAACTGTTTTTT. The full variable domain, rest sourced from reference TRBV2 and TRBJ1-4, is EPEVTQTPSHQVTQMGQEVILRCVPISNHLYFYWYRQILGQKVEFLVSFYNNEISEKSEIFDDQFSVERPDGSNFTLKIRSTKLEDSAMYFCASSESEKLFFGSGTQLSVL.

In this sample, this clone turned up a few times. The V and J genes are TRBV5-6 and TRBJ2-5, with TRBD2 matching over 8 bases. Looked up from germline, CDR1 is SGHDT and CDR2 is YYEEEE. The CDR3 consists of 16 residues. After removal of 3 bases from V and 5 bases from J, the junction contained 12 bases not matched to a gene. This chain's CDR3 is CASSSRTGGGRETQYF. DNA for the CDR3: TGTGCCAGCAGCTCAAGGACGGGGGGGGGCCGGGAGACCCAGTACTTC.

CDR3 region: CASTPKRLAGVSGANVLTF. The CDR3 nucleotides read TGTGCCAGCACCCCCAAAAGACTAGCGGGTGTCTCTGGGGCCAACGTCCTGACTTTC. This chain links TRBV27 with TRBJ2-6; 10 nucleotides align to TRBD2. Germline CDR1 MNHEY, CDR2 SMNVEV (reference sequence). The CDR3 runs 19 residues. Germline trimming cut 7 bases from V and 0 bases from J; bases unmatched to any gene: 12.

This chain links TRBV5-1 with TRBJ2-5, with a weak D call TRBD1 (6 bases). V gave up 4 bases and J gave up 3 bases, with 13 bases separating them. The CDR3 sequence is 14 residues long. In germline, CDR1 is SGHRS, CDR2 YFSETQ. In nucleotides, the CDR3 is TGCGCCAGCAGCCCAGGGGCGACAAAAGAGACCCAGTACTTC. Amino acids: CASSPGATKETQYF.

In DNA form, the CDR3 reads TGTGCCAGCAGCTTCACCAGACTAGCGGGAGGCCGGGGGGGTGAGCAGTTCTTC. This sequence encodes CASSFTRLAGGRGGEQFF. The chain joins TRBV11-2 to TRBJ2-1; 13 bases are shared with TRBD2. The CDR3 extends over 18 amino acids. From germline, CDR1 is SGHAT and CDR2 FQNNGV. V trimming: 3 bases; J trimming: 9 bases; junction bases outside the gene matches: 14.

The rearrangement joins TRBV29-1 to TRBJ2-7; 9 nucleotides align to TRBD1. The CDR3 is 14 residues long. Per the germline V gene, CDR1 is SQVTM and CDR2 is ANQGSEA. V was pared by 4 bases and J by 3 bases, with 7 bases of the junction left unmatched. The CDR3: CSVGRGTGNYEQYF. CDR3 DNA sequence: TGCAGCGTTGGGCGCGGGACAGGGAACTACGAGCAGTACTTC.

V is TRBV10-3 and J is TRBJ1-2; a weak D match, TRBD1 (5 bases). This CDR3 comprises 13 residues. V was pared by 6 bases and J by 4 bases, with 12 bases between. CDR1 and CDR2 from the germline V gene are ENHRY and SYGVKD. CDR3 sequence reads: CAIRSREPYGYTF. The CDR3 bases are TGTGCCATCAGGAGCAGGGAACCCTATGGCTACACCTTC.

This clone is a singleton in its sample. The rearrangement joins TRBV7-3 to TRBJ1-2, with 9 bases lining up with TRBD1. This CDR3 is 14 amino acids long. The V and J ends lost 2 bases and 7 bases, in that order; junction bases with no gene match: 5. The V gene's germline CDR1 is SGHTA and CDR2 FQGTGA. The CDR3: CASSLGTGRGGYTF. DNA for the CDR3: TGTGCCAGCAGCTTAGGGACAGGGAGGGGTGGCTACACCTTC.

The chain joins TRBV4-2 to TRBJ2-5; D ambiguous. CDR1 is LGHNA, CDR2 YNFKEQ, per germline. V gave up 4 bases and J gave up 5 bases, with 17 bases separating them. The CDR3 runs 15 residues. The CDR3 nucleotides read TGTGCCAGCAGCCGAGGCCAGGCGGCTTTGGAGACCCAGTACTTC. Translation gives CASSRGQAALETQYF.

The V call is TRBV11-3, the J call TRBJ2-2; TRBD2 matches at 13 bases. CDR3 length equals 19 residues. Germline V gene sequence: CDR1 SGHNT, CDR2 YENEEA. With 4 bases clipped from V and 0 bases from J, the junction kept 8 bases outside the gene matches. DNA for the CDR3: TGTGCCAGCAGCTCCGGGACTAGCGGGACTATTGCGAACACCGGGGAGCTGTTTTTT. Translated, it gives CASSSGTSGTIANTGELFF.

The gene calls are TRBV6-1 and TRBJ1-1, with D unresolved. CDR1 and CDR2 (germline): MNHNS, SASEGT. Deletions cut 10 bases from V and 1 base from J, with 16 bases between. The CDR3 loop spans 14 amino acids. CDR3 residues: CAIGGRAQNTEAFF. CDR3 coding DNA: TGTGCCATCGGAGGCCGAGCCCAGAACACTGAAGCTTTCTTT.

CDR3 in DNA: TGCGCCAGCAGCACCCGGGACAGGGTTAACTATGGCTACACCTTC. It is translated as CASSTRDRVNYGYTF. V and J are TRBV4-1 and TRBJ1-2; 9 bases align to TRBD1. The trim removed 5 bases at V and 1 base at J, leaving 5 bases unmatched. This CDR3 has 15 amino acids. Germline V CDR1 and CDR2: MGHRA, YSYEKL.